This entry features one T cell receptor (beta chain) sequence. The entry originates in a study of metastatic and nonmetastatic thyroid tumors. TCRdb re-clonotyped the PCR reads through MiXCR. The data contain 25,000 to 30,000 clones, over 20% of them singletons. Thyroid surgery was preceded by no treatment in any patient. CDR3 length equals 15 residues. Deletions cut 1 base from V and 12 bases from J, with 21 bases between. Germline CDR1 LGHNA, CDR2 YSLEER. This clonotype was sampled from a female donor with papillary thyroid cancer or a benign thyroid nodule (not recorded which). Some clones in this sample may be carry-over from other donors' samples. Sample: blood. The rearrangement links TRBV4-3 to TRBJ2-5; D remains ambiguous. The CDR3 spells CASSQAVEPQENKYF. The CDR3 DNA reads TGCGCCAGCAGCCAAGCGGTAGAGCCCCAAGAGAACAAGTACTTC.